These T cell receptor beta chains were read from a single sample in a study of T cell repertoires in cytomegalovirus infection. In TCRdb, the reads were re-called with MiXCR into one record per CDR3 protein. The sample carries roughly 500,000 distinct CDR3 sequences, approximately 10% recorded once. The source material was PBMCs. The receptors stem from a human donor in good health (CMV status not recorded). Some clones in this sample may be carry-over from other donors' samples. Both conserved end residues are trimmed from each CDR3. D genes are given only for firm matches.

TRBD1	TRBV12-3/TRBV12-4	TRBJ1-5	ASSYDRAAQGPQH
-	TRBV20-1	TRBJ2-7	SARDRQTSGQY
TRBD1	TRBV27	TRBJ2-1	ASRRGQGAFGQF
TRBD1	TRBV20-1	TRBJ1-1	SARGQGNVLNTEAF
-	TRBV6-5	TRBJ1-3	ASSYSNTGNTIY
TRBD2	TRBV7-2	TRBJ2-7	ASSLDLLAAN
TRBD2	TRBV7-9	TRBJ2-1	ASSLGGGTSGERLWNEQF
-	TRBV7-9	TRBJ1-1	ASSHSRGASNTEAF
TRBD2	TRBV20-1	TRBJ2-5	SARLAGGHETQY
-	TRBV24-1	TRBJ1-5	ATSDLVGQPQH
TRBD2	TRBV19	TRBJ2-1	ASSIAGGGNEQF
TRBD2	TRBV7-3	TRBJ2-1	ASSLLGLDGNEQF
TRBD2	TRBV7-9	TRBJ2-5	ASYPSGPETQY
TRBD1	TRBV6-1	TRBJ2-5	ASSETGTGFQETQY
-	TRBV6-6	TRBJ2-6	ASSYSRGGSGANVLT
-	TRBV4-1	TRBJ2-7	ASSQSRDYEQY
-	TRBV7-9	TRBJ2-5	ASSLRRETQY
TRBD1	TRBV27	TRBJ2-5	ASSLRTGGGGQETQY
-	TRBV7-9	TRBJ1-2	ASSQGSTYGYT
TRBD2	TRBV6-1	TRBJ2-5	ASSGRGGLGETQY
-	TRBV9	TRBJ2-7	ASSGRASGGEQY
-	TRBV28	TRBJ2-7	ASSRLDYEQY
-	TRBV10-2	TRBJ2-7	ASSESGRVYEQY
-	TRBV4-2	TRBJ1-5	ASSPTWGDSNQPQH
-	TRBV10-3	TRBJ1-1	AISEGRDTEAF
-	TRBV20-1	TRBJ2-6	SASDVSGANVLT
TRBD1	TRBV12-3/TRBV12-4	TRBJ1-1	ASSLGQGGAF
-	TRBV27	TRBJ2-1	ASSFRMPEWGQF
-	TRBV12-3/TRBV12-4	TRBJ1-5	ASSFRSGERQSNQPQH
TRBD1	TRBV19	TRBJ2-7	ASSIQRDSYEQY
-	TRBV20-1	TRBJ1-3	SARGEAAAGNTIY
-	TRBV11-2	TRBJ2-2	ASSPRSYGELF
-	TRBV5-5	TRBJ2-1	ASGDYEQF
TRBD2	TRBV18	TRBJ2-1	ASSPPTSGRRNKQF
TRBD2	TRBV7-7	TRBJ2-2	ASSLASGATGELF
-	TRBV7-2	TRBJ1-2	ASSTRTKYGYT
-	TRBV12-5	TRBJ1-5	ASGLVRTDSNQPQH
-	TRBV6-1	TRBJ2-1	ASPPGAGNEQF
-	TRBV4-1	TRBJ2-7	ASSQFSEVSYEQY
-	TRBV6-2/TRBV6-3	TRBJ2-7	ASSRTPRPYEQY
-	TRBV19	TRBJ2-3	ASSLSGVDTQY
-	TRBV18	TRBJ2-2	ASSPTGNTHTGELF
-	TRBV12-5	TRBJ2-3	ASGLVTDTQY
-	TRBV7-9	TRBJ2-3	ASSPDFETQY
-	TRBV3-1	TRBJ1-2	ASSQVRGGANYGYT
-	TRBV27	TRBJ1-5	ASSLFQGYNQPQH